This T cell receptor beta chain was sequenced for a study of neurological immune-mediated disorders. The study, taken as a whole, reports: TCR-beta repertoires seemed private in all groups, with no expanded CDR3 amino acid sequences shared.

In germline, CDR1 is SGHTA, CDR2 FQGNSA. The CDR3 runs 13 residues. Trimming took 5 bases from V and 5 from J, leaving 12 bases between them. This clonotype occurred many times. Its antigen is not known. The method for making cDNA was 5'RACE, and it used 10-nucleotide random UMIs. TCRdb recomputed calls from the 5' RACE reads with MiXCR, one row per CDR3 protein. The sample contains 35,000 to 40,000 distinct CDR3 sequences, more than 2% of which appear only once. The TCR originated in a middle-aged man with multiple sclerosis. The specimen was PBMCs. The chain links TRBV7-2 to TRBJ2-5, with D possibly matching TRBD2 (5 bases). CDR3 region: CASSRSGGETQYF. Written as DNA, the CDR3 is TGTGCCAGCAGCCGGTCTGGCGGGGAGACCCAGTACTTC.